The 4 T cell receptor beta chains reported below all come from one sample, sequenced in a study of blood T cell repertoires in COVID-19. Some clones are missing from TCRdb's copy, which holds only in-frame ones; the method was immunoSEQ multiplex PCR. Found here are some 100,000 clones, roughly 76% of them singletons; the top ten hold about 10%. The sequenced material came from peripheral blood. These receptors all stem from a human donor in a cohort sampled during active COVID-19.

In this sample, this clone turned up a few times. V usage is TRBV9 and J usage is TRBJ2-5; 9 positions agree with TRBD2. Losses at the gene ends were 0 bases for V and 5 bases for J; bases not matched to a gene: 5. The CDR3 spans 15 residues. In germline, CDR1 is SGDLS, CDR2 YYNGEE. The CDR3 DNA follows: TGTGCCAGCAGCGTAGGCCTAGCGGGAATTGAGACCCAGTACTTC. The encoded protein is CASSVGLAGIETQYF.

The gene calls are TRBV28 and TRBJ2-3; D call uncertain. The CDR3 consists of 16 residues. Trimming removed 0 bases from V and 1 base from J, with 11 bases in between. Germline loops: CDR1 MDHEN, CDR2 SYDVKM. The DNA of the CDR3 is TGTGCCAGCAGTTTATGGGGTCCTAGTGGCACAGATACGCAGTATTTT. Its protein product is CASSLWGPSGTDTQYF.

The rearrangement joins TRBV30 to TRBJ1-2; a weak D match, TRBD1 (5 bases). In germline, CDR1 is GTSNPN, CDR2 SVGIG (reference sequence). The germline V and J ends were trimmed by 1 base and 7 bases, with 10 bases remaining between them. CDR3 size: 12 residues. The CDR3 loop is CAWSAGAGGYTF. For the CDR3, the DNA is TGTGCCTGGAGTGCTGGGGCAGGTGGCTACACCTTC.

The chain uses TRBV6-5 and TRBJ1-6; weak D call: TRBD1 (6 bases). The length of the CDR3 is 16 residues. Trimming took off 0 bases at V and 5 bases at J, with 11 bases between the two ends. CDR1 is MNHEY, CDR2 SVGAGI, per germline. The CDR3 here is CASSYSSRGNNSPLHF. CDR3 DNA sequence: TGTGCCAGCAGTTACTCCTCTAGGGGGAATAATTCACCCCTCCACTTT.